This TCR beta chain stems from a study of blood T cell repertoires in COVID-19. Participant ages covered about 18 to 89 years across around 22 US areas. Cohorts were assigned according to the clinical history that participants reported. A COVID-19 case had been met by exposed participants during the 2 weeks before study entry. As processed by the authors: Estimated nucleated cell counts came from reference gene primer amplification. Here immunoSEQ multiplex PCR was the method, and the copy in TCRdb shows in-frame clones only, minus some. The DNA was the basis for D and trimming; V, J and clone size are from that table. The sample includes a few hundred thousand clones, around nine tenths of them seen just once. Sample: PBMCs or T cells enriched from blood (not recorded which). The receptor comes from a woman in her 50s who had been exposed to COVID-19.

The CDR3 protein is CASSQKYSGVTDTQYF. CDR3 nucleotides: TGTGCCAGCAGCCAAAAGTACAGCGGGGTCACAGATACGCAGTATTTT. The chain has TRBV3-1 (or the pseudogene TRBV3-2) and TRBJ2-3, with 7 positions matching TRBD2. The CDR3 sequence is 16 residues long. V lost 2 bases, J lost 2 bases, and 7 bases stayed unmatched. The V gene's germline CDR1 is LGHDT and CDR2 YNNKEL (reference sequence).